Listed below are T cell receptor beta chains from one sample, sequenced in a study of blood T cells in healthy people across ages. A single record per CDR3 protein comes from TCRdb applying MiXCR to the 5' RACE reads. The table records approximately 780,000 distinct CDR3 sequences, around 24% of them present only once. These same records also appear under a second study, on T cells of mothers and their children.

Sequencing was done on a sample of blood. The receptors originated from a boy younger than 18 in good health. CDR3s include the opening cysteine and the closing phenylalanine or tryptophan.

TRBJ2-7 | TRBV7-6 | 15 | CASSLTKAQAYEQYF
TRBJ2-7 | TRBV12-3/TRBV12-4 | 11 | CASRKAYEQYF
NA | TRBV20-1 | 14 | CSAQPTGLPGTQYF
TRBJ1-4 | TRBV4-1 | 15 | CASSQVPVVNEKLFF
TRBJ1-4 | TRBV7-9 | 14 | CASSPQLPAGELFF
TRBJ2-7 | TRBV18 | 14 | CASSPQKNSYEQYF
NA | TRBV15 | 14 | CATSRDGNYNEQFF
TRBJ2-1 | TRBV28 | 16 | CASSVTSGGTADEQFF
TRBJ2-4 | TRBV20-1 | 15 | CSARDDRGGGNIQYF
TRBJ1-2 | TRBV12-3/TRBV12-4 | 13 | CASSSSTVYGYTF
TRBJ2-4 | TRBV6-7 | 15 | CASSHYRAAKNIQYF
TRBJ2-7 | TRBV28 | 19 | CASSTPRGASGSVAYEQYF
TRBJ2-1 | TRBV6-2/TRBV6-3 | 13 | CASTPTRRNEQFF
TRBJ2-2 | TRBV2 | 14 | CASMRGIGTGELFF
TRBJ2-3 | TRBV5-1 | 14 | CASSLAAVTDTQYF
TRBJ1-5 | TRBV7-9 | 14 | CASSFGTDDQPQHF
TRBJ2-7 | TRBV7-2 | 15 | CASSYPPGGGNEQYF
TRBJ1-2 | TRBV9 | 15 | CASSVVPGIISGYTF
TRBJ2-2 | TRBV6-5 | 15 | CASSPGQGLPGELFF
TRBJ2-3 | TRBV7-3 | 13 | CASSPAGGDTQYF
TRBJ2-7 | TRBV6-2/TRBV6-3 | 13 | CASSFQNSYEQYF
TRBJ2-5 | TRBV6-6 | 16 | CASRGTPSGGYETQYF
TRBJ1-4 | TRBV20-1 | 16 | CSARDLLGSTNEKLFF
NA | TRBV5-5 | 14 | CASSPNTPGNEQFF
TRBJ1-4 | TRBV25-1 | 15 | CASSELRGYNEKLFF
TRBJ2-5 | TRBV5-1 | 13 | CASSRQGPETQYF
TRBJ2-5 | TRBV3-1 | 16 | CASSPPIGGLQETQYF
TRBJ2-7 | TRBV5-6 | 15 | CASSFTGTGGREQYF
TRBJ2-4 | TRBV6-5 | 18 | CASSSGLAGGLAKNIQYF
TRBJ1-6 | TRBV28 | 13 | CASSTSVNSPLHF
TRBJ2-5 | TRBV7-3 | 15 | CASSSGGASAETQYF
TRBJ1-2 | TRBV27 | 15 | CASSLVGGEIYGYTF